The 30 T cell receptor beta chains below come from one sample, sequenced in a study of T cells in Graves' hyperthyroidism and ophthalmopathy. Amplified TCR beta CDR3 regions derived from RNA transcripts. When the TCR CDR3 underwent first-round RT-PCR, the HTBI primer set was used. In TCRdb, the multiplex PCR reads were re-called with MiXCR into one record per CDR3 protein. The table shows just under 750,000 distinct CDR3 sequences, with 35% occurring only once. Specimen: blood. The receptor set was obtained from a woman aged 40-49 years with Graves' hyperthyroidism.

The table lists this clonotype with many counts. The chain carries TRBV7-2 and TRBJ2-2, with D possibly being TRBD1 (6 bases). Germline lookup yields CDR1 SGHTA and CDR2 FQGNSA. The CDR3 runs to 16 residues. V lost 1 base, J lost 3 bases, and 12 bases lay in between. CDR3 bases: TGTGCCAGCAGCTTAGGACAGGCAGGGTACACCGGGGAGCTGTTTTTT. It codes for CASSLGQAGYTGELFF. Combining the CDR3 with reference TRBV7-2 and TRBJ2-2 gives the whole variable domain GAGVSQSPSNKVTEKGKDVELRCDPISGHTALYWYRQSLGQGLEFLIYFQGNSAPDKSGLPSDRFSAERTGGSVSTLTIQRTQQEDSAVYLCASSLGQAGYTGELFFGEGSRLTVL.

The gene calls are TRBV5-1 and TRBJ2-2; tentatively, D is TRBD1 or TRBD2 (6 bases each). The germline V and J ends were trimmed by 4 bases and 0 bases, with 16 bases remaining between them. The V gene's germline CDR1 is SGHRS and CDR2 YFSETQ. The CDR3 is made up of 17 amino acids. CDR3 nucleotide sequence: TGCGCCAGCAGCCCCACCGGCGGGACACCGAACACCGGGGAGCTGTTTTTT. Protein sequence: CASSPTGGTPNTGELFF.

This clonotype occurred a few times. This chain's CDR3 is CASSDARNLPPEAFF. CDR3 nucleotide sequence: TGTGCCAGCAGTGATGCCCGGAATCTACCCCCTGAAGCTTTCTTT. The rearrangement joins TRBV25-1 to TRBJ1-1; the D is unclear. CDR3 length: 15 amino acids. Per the germline V gene, CDR1 is MGHDK and CDR2 is SYGVNS. The V and J ends lost 3 bases and 6 bases respectively, with 17 bases between them.

This clonotype showed up many times. DNA for the CDR3: TGTGCCATCAGTGAGGTTGGAGCCTACGAGCAGTACTTC. Encoded protein: CAISEVGAYEQYF. This sequence joins TRBV10-3 and TRBJ2-7; D remains ambiguous. V was shortened by 2 bases and J by 2 bases, with 7 bases between the two germline ends. There are 13 residues in the CDR3. CDR1 and CDR2 (germline): ENHRY, SYGVKD.

V is TRBV7-2 and J is TRBJ2-6; D gene unclear. Trimming cost V 1 base and J 4 bases, with 11 bases left between them. The CDR3 is 16 amino acids. Germline assignment: CDR1 SGHTA and CDR2 FQGNSA. CDR3 coding DNA: TGTGCCAGCAGCTTAGGGTCTGGGGTAGGGGCCAACGTCCTGACTTTC. This translates into CASSLGSGVGANVLTF.

This clonotype was detected only a few times. The chain joins TRBV6-1 to TRBJ1-1; D ambiguous. This CDR3 contains 14 residues. V lost 6 bases and J 3 bases, leaving 14 bases between the germline ends. Looked up from germline, CDR1 is MNHNS and CDR2 is SASEGT. CDR3 region: CASRRFAADTEAFF. CDR3 DNA sequence: TGTGCCAGCAGGAGATTCGCGGCGGACACTGAAGCTTTCTTT.

This clonotype was detected ten times or more. V and J are TRBV2 and TRBJ2-7; D not resolved. Germline V gene sequence: CDR1 SNHLY, CDR2 FYNNEI. Deletions cut 7 bases from V and 5 bases from J, with 9 bases between. CDR3 length: 11 residues. CDR3 sequence: CASKEVNEQYF. CDR3 coding DNA: TGTGCCAGCAAAGAGGTGAACGAGCAGTACTTC.

As concerns this clonotype: With a much larger clone just one base away, this may be a read error. The rearrangement links TRBV4-3 to TRBJ1-1; D unclear. V was shortened by 1 base and J by 8 bases, with 11 bases between the two germline ends. This CDR3 is built from 13 residues. Per germline, CDR1 LGHNA and CDR2 YSLEER. Here the CDR3 DNA reads TGCGCCAGCAGCCAAGCGCGAGCTGCGGAAGCTTTCTTT. It translates to CASSQARAAEAFF.

Many counts were recorded for this clonotype. This chain links TRBV4-1 with TRBJ2-7; 10 nucleotides match TRBD1. CDR1 is MGHRA, CDR2 YSYEKL, per germline. V gave up 1 base and J gave up 6 bases; unmatched junction bases: 6. This CDR3 is 15 amino acids long. The CDR3 region is CASSQVGQGNSEQYF. For the CDR3, the DNA is TGCGCCAGCAGCCAAGTGGGACAGGGGAATAGCGAGCAGTACTTC.

This clonotype appeared many times. The chain employs TRBV20-1 and TRBJ1-2; 8 nucleotides align to TRBD1. The CDR3 runs to 14 residues. V lost 3 bases and J lost 3; bases outside the gene matches: 6. The V gene's germline CDR1 is DFQATT and CDR2 SNEGSKA (reference sequence). CDR3 sequence reads: CSASKDRAYYGYTF. CDR3 coding DNA: TGCAGTGCTAGTAAGGACAGGGCATACTATGGCTACACCTTC.

This clonotype showed up just a few times. The chain uses TRBV7-8 and TRBJ2-7; D unresolved. The CDR3 contains 14 residues. Germline V CDR1 and CDR2: SGHVS, FQNEAQ. The ends were cut back, 5 bases at V and 2 bases at J, with 13 bases in the middle. CDR3 sequence (DNA): TGTGCCAGCAGCCCCGGTTCCCCTACCTACGAGCAGTACTTC. Translating it yields CASSPGSPTYEQYF. The full variable domain, in which reference TRBV7-8 and TRBJ2-7 provide the parts outside the CDR3, is GAGVSQSPRYKVAKRGQDVALRCDPISGHVSLFWYQQALGQGPEFLTYFQNEAQLDKSGLPSDRFFAERPEGSVSTLKIQRTQQEDSAVYLCASSPGSPTYEQYFGPGTRLTVT.

The table lists this clonotype with many counts. The V and J genes are TRBV7-9 and TRBJ1-4; D gene ambiguous. This CDR3 contains 14 residues. The ends were cut back, 2 bases at V and 6 bases at J, with 10 bases in the middle. CDR1 SEHNR and CDR2 FQNEAQ come from the germline V gene (reference sequence). The CDR3 here is CASSLQVSDEKLFF. CDR3 coding DNA: TGTGCCAGCAGCTTACAGGTGTCGGATGAAAAACTGTTTTTT.

The chain combines TRBV25-1 with TRBJ1-2, with D perhaps matching TRBD1 (6 bases). The CDR3 has 14 amino acids. V was pared by 3 bases and J by 7 bases, with 15 bases between. CDR1 and CDR2 from the germline V gene are MGHDK and SYGVNS. The CDR3 loop is CASSDADRITGYTF. The CDR3 DNA is TGTGCCAGCAGTGACGCCGACAGGATAACTGGCTACACCTTC.

The J gene is TRBJ2-5, the V gene TRBV7-9; 10 positions match TRBD1. This CDR3 region has 14 residues. The V and J ends lost 5 bases and 8 bases, in that order; junction bases with no gene match: 8. CDR1 is SEHNR and CDR2 is FQNEAQ in the germline V gene (reference sequence). In DNA, the CDR3 is TGTGCCAGCAGCCACCGGGACAGGGGCCAAACCCAGTACTTC. Its protein is CASSHRDRGQTQYF.

In the case of this clonotype: A read error may produce the germline difference seen at one junction end. V and J are TRBV7-3 and TRBJ1-1; unclear D gene. The length of the CDR3 is 17 residues. CDR1 is SGHTA and CDR2 is FQGTGA in the germline V gene. The CDR3 DNA follows: TGCGCCAGCAGCTTGCTGCGGGGTTACCCGACCCGTGATGAAGCTTTCTTT. It yields the protein CASSLLRGYPTRDEAFF.

The chain has TRBV20-1 and TRBJ2-7, with 7 nucleotides matching TRBD2. In germline, CDR1 is DFQATT, CDR2 SNEGSKA (reference sequence). With 1 base clipped from V and 2 bases from J, the junction kept 8 bases outside the gene matches. The CDR3 runs to 15 residues. The DNA of the CDR3 is TGCAGTGCTAGAGTGTATGGGGGGAGGGCCTACGAGCAGTACTTC. It yields the protein CSARVYGGRAYEQYF.

This chain uses TRBV20-1 with TRBJ1-1; 7 bases line up with TRBD1. V lost 4 bases and J lost 0; bases outside the gene matches: 11. Germline values: CDR1 DFQATT, CDR2 SNEGSKA (reference sequence). The CDR3 is 16 residues long. This chain's CDR3 is CSAINPTGDMNTEAFF. CDR3 DNA sequence: TGCAGTGCTATTAATCCAACAGGGGACATGAACACTGAAGCTTTCTTT.

This sequence joins TRBV29-1 and TRBJ2-5; D gene unclear. The CDR3 is made up of 11 amino acids. CDR1 is SQVTM, CDR2 ANQGSEA, per germline. Trimming pared 8 bases from V and 2 bases from J, leaving 9 bases between. The CDR3 DNA sequence: TGCAGCTTTCCGGATCAAGAGACCCAGTACTTC. Translation: CSFPDQETQYF.

J is TRBJ2-7 and V is TRBV7-2; a possible D gene is TRBD2 (6 bases). The germline gives CDR1 SGHTA, CDR2 FQGNSA. The V gene lost 1 base and the J gene lost 5 bases, with 12 bases spanning the gap. The CDR3 is 14 residues long. The CDR3 coding sequence is TGTGCCAGCAGCTTAGTTTGGGGGGACCACGAGCAGTACTTC. This sequence encodes CASSLVWGDHEQYF.

V and J are TRBV20-1 and TRBJ1-3, with 7 bases that match TRBD1. V lost 5 bases and J lost 11; bases outside the gene matches: 3. Germline V lookup: CDR1 DFQATT, CDR2 SNEGSKA (reference sequence). The CDR3 covers 10 residues. For the CDR3, the DNA is TGCAGTGCTCCCGGGACAGCCATATATTTT. Protein sequence: CSAPGTAIYF.

This clonotype showed up many times. The chain recombines TRBV25-1 with TRBJ2-3; D gene ambiguous. Trimming pared 3 bases from V and 6 bases from J, leaving 10 bases between. The length of the CDR3 is 13 residues. Germline CDR1 is MGHDK and CDR2 is SYGVNS. The CDR3 DNA follows: TGTGCCAGCAGTGATTCCAGGTTCGATACGCAGTATTTT. It encodes CASSDSRFDTQYF.

This clonotype was observed many times. V gene TRBV10-3 combines with J gene TRBJ1-1; tentatively, D is TRBD1 (6 bases). The germline V gene has CDR1 ENHRY and CDR2 SYGVKD. V lost 6 bases and J lost 3, with 11 bases in between. The CDR3 has 13 amino acids. The CDR3 coding sequence is TGTGCCATCAGATTGGGGGGCGACACTGAAGCTTTCTTT. It yields the protein CAIRLGGDTEAFF.

This clonotype was recorded at least ten times. The chain couples TRBV29-1 to TRBJ2-2; D ambiguous. Germline CDR1 is SQVTM and CDR2 is ANQGSEA. This CDR3 has 14 residues. The V end was cut by 3 bases, the J end by 1 base, with 9 bases between. This chain's CDR3 is CSVEVEMNTGELFF. CDR3 coding DNA: TGCAGCGTTGAGGTAGAGATGAACACCGGGGAGCTGTTTTTT.

This clonotype was detected a few times. V and J are TRBV20-1 and TRBJ1-4, with D maybe TRBD1 (5 bases). CDR3 length: 15 amino acids. The germline V gene encodes CDR1 DFQATT and CDR2 SNEGSKA (reference sequence). The V gene lost 3 bases and the J gene lost 6 bases, with 17 bases spanning the gap. In DNA, the CDR3 is TGCAGTGCTAGTGGATCCCAGGGACTGGATGAAAAACTGTTTTTT. Translation gives CSASGSQGLDEKLFF.

Comments on this clonotype: It may be a read error: a sequence one base away is much more abundant. The V call is TRBV7-7, the J call TRBJ2-5; 7 nucleotides line up with TRBD2. Germline CDR1 and CDR2: SSHAT and FNYEAQ (reference sequence). The CDR3 consists of 13 residues. The CDR3 coding sequence is TGTGCTGGCAGCTCCCGGGGGGAAGAGACCCAGTACTTC. Amino acids: CAGSSRGEETQYF.

Only a few counts were recorded for this clonotype. The chain couples TRBV5-6 to TRBJ1-4, with TRBD1 matching 9 bases. CDR1 is SGHDT, CDR2 YYEEEE, per germline. V lost 4 bases and J lost 3; bases outside the gene matches: 7. The CDR3 covers 16 residues. CDR3 nucleotide sequence: TGTGCCAGCAGCGGCGGACAGGGGATGGCTAATGAAAAACTGTTTTTT. The encoded protein is CASSGGQGMANEKLFF.

The chain couples TRBV6-2 or TRBV6-3 to TRBJ1-1; D not resolved. V was cut by 0 bases and J by 3 bases, with 5 bases left in between. From germline, CDR1 is MNHEY and CDR2 SVGEGT. The length of the CDR3 is 13 residues. The DNA for the CDR3 is TGTGCCAGCAGTTACTCGTCGGACACTGAAGCTTTCTTT. As protein: CASSYSSDTEAFF.

This clonotype was counted at least ten times. The V call is TRBV6-5, the J call TRBJ2-7; perhaps TRBD2 as D (6 bases). The CDR3 has 15 amino acids. CDR1 is MNHEY, CDR2 SVGAGI, per germline. Trimming shortened V by 2 bases and J by 0 bases, and 11 bases separated the two germline ends. For the CDR3, the DNA is TGTGCCAGCAGTTACGAGGGAGGAAGCTCCTACGAGCAGTACTTC. This gives the protein CASSYEGGSSYEQYF.

The sample holds a few counts of this clonotype. The chain uses TRBV6-5 and TRBJ2-7, with a tentative D call TRBD2 (5 bases). V lost 5 bases to trimming and J lost 2 bases, with 16 bases between them. Looked up from germline, CDR1 is MNHEY and CDR2 is SVGAGI. The CDR3 runs 15 residues. The CDR3 DNA is TGTGCCAGCAGTGATGACCGGGAATCGCCCTACGAGCAGTACTTC. Amino acid sequence: CASSDDRESPYEQYF.

On this clonotype: The germline gene is not matched at one end of the junction; a read error may be the cause. The rearrangement uses TRBV7-6 and TRBJ1-5; 10 bases fit TRBD1. The CDR3 sequence is 15 residues long. The V gene's germline CDR1 is SGHVS and CDR2 FNYEAQ. CDR3 amino acids: CASSIDRGRFQPRHF. The CDR3 DNA reads TGTGCCAGCAGCATAGACAGGGGGCGATTTCAGCCCCGGCATTTT.